Each of the 28 T cell receptor beta chains below was sequenced from the same sample in a study of vaccination and CD4 T cells after COVID-19. The Oncomine TCR Beta short-read assay generated sequence data from the DNA of cultured CD4+ T cells. MiXCR, run by TCRdb on the PCR reads, gives a single entry per CDR3 protein. This table holds 16,000 or so distinct CDR3 sequences, just under 55% found once. Their cognate antigens are unknown. Time point noted: late sampling 161 to 241 days after vaccination in a few convalescent patients. Treatment defined: 10-day PBMC culture with coronavirus spike peptide pools or control peptides (ViraFEST assay). The sample in question was CD4+ T cells from blood, cultured in vitro, obtained about 7 months after SARS-CoV-2 vaccination. These receptors were taken from a human donor who had recovered from COVID-19.

The genes are TRBV20-1 and TRBJ2-2, with TRBD2 matching over 8 bases. The CDR3 is 16 residues long. Germline V gene sequence: CDR1 DFQATT, CDR2 SNEGSKA (reference sequence). The trim removed 3 bases at V and 5 bases at J, leaving 11 bases unmatched. The chain's CDR3 is CSASGPSGRVTGELFF. For the CDR3, the DNA is TGCAGTGCTAGTGGTCCCAGCGGGAGAGTTACCGGGGAGCTGTTTTTT.

The V and J genes are TRBV4-3 and TRBJ1-6; a weak D match, TRBD1 (5 bases). Trimming shortened V by 0 bases and J by 7 bases, and 16 bases separated the two germline ends. Germline CDR1 is LGHNA and CDR2 is YSLEER. CDR3 length: 17 residues. The DNA of the CDR3 is TGCGCCAGCAGCCAAGATCTCCCGGGGCAGTCCAATTCACCCCTCCACTTT. Its translation: CASSQDLPGQSNSPLHF.

The V gene is TRBV7-3, the J gene TRBJ2-3, with D maybe TRBD2 (6 bases). This CDR3 spans 13 amino acids. Trimming left V 5 bases short and J 3 bases short, with 9 bases between. Looked up from germline, CDR1 is SGHTA and CDR2 is FQGTGA. As DNA, the CDR3 is TGTGCCAGCAGCGAGACTAGGACAGATACGCAGTATTTT. It yields the protein CASSETRTDTQYF.

This clonotype has a single count. The chain has TRBV20-1 and TRBJ1-6; 7 bases align to TRBD1. Germline CDR1 is DFQATT and CDR2 is SNEGSKA (reference sequence). The J segment lost 6 bases and the V segment lost 3 bases, leaving 5 bases of the junction unmatched. The CDR3 runs 14 residues. CDR3 region: CSASVGTANSPLHF. CDR3 bases: TGCAGTGCTAGTGTCGGGACAGCTAATTCACCCCTCCACTTT.

This clonotype was observed a handful of times. Here the CDR3 DNA reads TGTGCCAGCAACATGCAGGGACAAGAGACCCAGTACTTC. Translating gives CASNMQGQETQYF. The chain recombines TRBV6-1 with TRBJ2-5; D is perhaps TRBD1 (5 bases). Germline V gene sequence: CDR1 MNHNS, CDR2 SASEGT. V was clipped by 7 bases and J by 2 bases, with 11 bases between them. The CDR3 contains 13 residues.

The J gene is TRBJ2-7, the V gene TRBV15, with TRBD1 as a possible D gene (5 bases). This CDR3 comprises 14 residues. Germline V lookup: CDR1 LNHNV, CDR2 YYDKDF (reference sequence). Trimming took 3 bases from V and 6 from J, leaving 15 bases between them. The CDR3 nucleotides read TGTGCCACCAGCAGGGACAACAGGTTAATCGAGCAGTACTTC. This sequence encodes CATSRDNRLIEQYF.

The chain uses TRBV10-1 and TRBJ1-2, with D unresolved. Per the germline V gene, CDR1 is WNHNN and CDR2 is SYGVQD (reference sequence). This CDR3 is 12 amino acids long. Trimming took off 10 bases at V and 5 bases at J, with 14 bases between the two ends. CDR3: CAIPGRRYGYTF. The DNA for the CDR3 is TGCGCCATCCCAGGCCGACGTTATGGCTACACCTTC.

This chain links TRBV5-1 with TRBJ2-7, with D perhaps assigned TRBD1 or TRBD2 (5 bases each). There are 15 residues in the CDR3. V lost 4 bases and J 6 bases, leaving 20 bases between the germline ends. Germline V gene sequence: CDR1 SGHRS, CDR2 YFSETQ. CDR3 sequence: CASSIAPGRNREQYF. CDR3 in DNA: TGCGCCAGCAGCATAGCACCAGGGAGAAACCGCGAGCAGTACTTC.

The rearrangement joins TRBV20-1 to TRBJ1-2, with a possible D match to TRBD1 (5 bases). CDR1 DFQATT and CDR2 SNEGSKA come from the germline V gene (reference sequence). Trimming left V 3 bases short and J 4 bases short, with 15 bases between. CDR3 length: 14 residues. The CDR3: CSARPTDGTYGYTF. CDR3 coding DNA: TGCAGTGCTAGGCCCACCGACGGGACCTATGGCTACACCTTC.

The chain joins TRBV15 to TRBJ1-2; TRBD1 agrees at 7 bases. CDR3 size: 15 residues. Germline loops: CDR1 LNHNV, CDR2 YYDKDF (reference sequence). Trimming took 2 bases from V and 1 from J; bases not matched to a gene: 4. The CDR3 DNA reads TGTGCCACCAGCAGACTAGACAGGGTTAACTATGGCTACACCTTC. This gives the protein CATSRLDRVNYGYTF.

In DNA, the CDR3 is TGTGCCAGCAGCTCACGGCGGGCCGCAAATTCACCCCTCCACTTT. Its translation is CASSSRRAANSPLHF. The chain recombines TRBV11-2 with TRBJ1-6; D uncertain. The CDR3 sequence is 15 residues long. Trimming took 4 bases from V and 7 from J, leaving 14 bases between them. Germline V gene lookup returns CDR1 SGHAT and CDR2 FQNNGV.

The chain links TRBV11-3 to TRBJ2-1; tentative D call: TRBD2 (5 bases). The germline V gene encodes CDR1 SGHNT and CDR2 YENEEA. Trimming pared 5 bases from V and 5 bases from J, leaving 16 bases between. The length of the CDR3 is 15 residues. The CDR3: CASSQTDSWHNEQFF. In DNA form, the CDR3 reads TGTGCCAGCAGCCAAACGGACTCATGGCACAATGAGCAGTTCTTC. Filled out from reference TRBV11-3 and TRBJ2-1, the complete variable domain reads EAGVVQSPRYKIIEKKQPVAFWCNPISGHNTLYWYLQNLGQGPELLIRYENEEAVDDSQLPKDRFSAERLKGVDSTLKIQPAELGDSAVYLCASSQTDSWHNEQFFGPGTRLTVL.

The chain uses TRBV6-1 and TRBJ1-2, with TRBD1 as a possible D gene (6 bases). This CDR3 is built from 14 residues. V lost 6 bases and J 4 bases, leaving 15 bases between the germline ends. Germline values: CDR1 MNHNS, CDR2 SASEGT. Written as DNA, the CDR3 is TGTGCCAGCAGATTGAACAGGGCGATCTATGGCTACACCTTC. Translated, it gives CASRLNRAIYGYTF.

This clonotype was seen more than once but under ten times. The chain couples TRBV21-1 to TRBJ2-7; TRBD1, the D gene given by the table, was not confirmed from the DNA. TRBV21-1 is described as a pseudogene. The CDR3 runs to 14 residues. Here the CDR3 reads CASSAPEDTYEQYF. The CDR3 nucleotides read TGTGCCAGCAGCGCCCCGGAGGACACCTACGAGCAGTACTTC.

The table lists this clonotype with a few counts. J is TRBJ2-5 and V is TRBV27, with TRBD2 identical over 9 bases. Germline V gives CDR1 MNHEY, CDR2 SMNVEV (reference sequence). The CDR3 runs 16 residues. Trimming took 3 bases from V and 5 from J; bases not matched to a gene: 10. CDR3 residues: CASSFLAGGQLETQYF. The CDR3 region has the DNA TGTGCCAGCAGTTTCCTTGCGGGGGGGCAGTTGGAGACCCAGTACTTC.

This clonotype was picked up one time. The gene calls are TRBV6-1 and TRBJ2-7; D is unresolved. CDR1 is MNHNS and CDR2 is SASEGT in the germline V gene. This CDR3 region has 14 residues. V lost 7 bases, J lost 2 bases, and 15 bases lay in between. CDR3 sequence (DNA): TGTGCCAGCAACCGACCTCCCGAGCCCTACGAGCAGTACTTC. Translated, it gives CASNRPPEPYEQYF.

CDR3 region: CAISYSGGDQETQYF. The CDR3 nucleotides are TGTGCCATCAGTTATAGCGGGGGGGACCAAGAGACCCAGTACTTC. J is TRBJ2-5 and V is TRBV10-3; 11 positions match TRBD2. Germline assignment: CDR1 ENHRY and CDR2 SYGVKD. The CDR3 sequence is 15 residues long. J was trimmed by 0 bases and V by 5 bases; bases with no gene match: 2.

This rearrangement joins TRBV20-1 to TRBJ2-3, with 9 bases lining up with TRBD1. V was pared by 3 bases and J by 2 bases, with 6 bases of the junction left unmatched. The CDR3 extends over 15 amino acids. Germline CDR1 reads DFQATT; CDR2 reads SNEGSKA (reference sequence). The CDR3 sequence: CSARARTGATDTQYF. In DNA, the CDR3 is TGCAGTGCTAGGGCCCGGACAGGGGCCACAGATACGCAGTATTTT.

The V and J genes are TRBV24-1 and TRBJ1-1; D is undetermined. The germline V and J ends were trimmed by 5 bases and 1 base, with 13 bases remaining between them. From germline, CDR1 is KGHDR and CDR2 SFDVKD. The CDR3 loop spans 15 amino acids. This CDR3 reads CATSGAGAANTEAFF. The CDR3 bases are TGTGCCACCAGTGGGGCCGGAGCAGCGAACACTGAAGCTTTCTTT.

This clonotype is medium-sized by share. This chain uses TRBV29-1 with TRBJ2-7; D gene uncertain. Germline V gene lookup returns CDR1 SQVTM and CDR2 ANQGSEA. Trimming left V 7 bases short and J 9 bases short, with 25 bases between. The CDR3 is 14 amino acids. Written as DNA, the CDR3 is TGCAGCGCCGAAGTACCACAAAGGTCCGGTGTGCAGTACTTC. It is translated as CSAEVPQRSGVQYF.

CDR3 sequence reads: CASSLNREDIQYF. DNA of the CDR3: TGTGCCAGCAGCTTGAACAGGGAGGACATTCAGTACTTC. This sequence joins TRBV5-4 and TRBJ2-4; either TRBD1 or TRBD2 may fit D (6 bases each). CDR3 size: 13 residues. V was trimmed by 1 base and J by 8 bases, leaving 10 bases between them. The germline gives CDR1 SGHNT, CDR2 YYREEE (reference sequence).

The chain uses TRBV20-1 and TRBJ2-3, with a weak D call TRBD2 (7 bases). Germline assignment: CDR1 DFQATT and CDR2 SNEGSKA (reference sequence). The CDR3 totals 15 residues. Trimming left V 3 bases short and J 4 bases short, with 17 bases between. The CDR3 DNA sequence: TGCAGTGCTAGTAGGGGGAGGGCCTTTCCAGATACGCAGTATTTT. Its protein product is CSASRGRAFPDTQYF.

The chain has TRBV25-1 and TRBJ1-1, with D tentatively TRBD1 (5 bases). This CDR3 region has 14 residues. The ends were cut back, 6 bases at V and 4 bases at J, with 15 bases in the middle. CDR1 is MGHDK, CDR2 SYGVNS, per germline. CDR3 amino acids: CASRDLTGGTEAFF. The CDR3 DNA sequence: TGTGCCAGCAGGGACTTAACAGGAGGCACTGAAGCTTTCTTT.

This clonotype has just a few counts. The rearrangement uses TRBV6-5 and TRBJ2-7; 13 bases are a match to TRBD2. V trimming: 0 bases; J trimming: 3 bases; junction bases outside the gene matches: 2. CDR3 size: 16 residues. Germline CDR1 is MNHEY and CDR2 is SVGAGI. The CDR3 region has the DNA TGTGCCAGCAGTTACTCGGGGACTAGCGGGGACTACGAGCAGTACTTC. Translation gives CASSYSGTSGDYEQYF.

In its sample, this clonotype is medium-sized. This chain uses TRBV7-2 with TRBJ2-4; D may correspond to TRBD1 or TRBD2 (7 bases each). Germline V gene data show CDR1 as SGHTA and CDR2 as FQGNSA. The CDR3 contains 15 residues. Between the trimmed V and J ends, which lost 5 bases and 7 bases, there was a span of 18 bases. The CDR3 bases are TGTGCCAGCAGCAAGGGGGCAGGGAGGGTGAACATTCAGTACTTC. It encodes CASSKGAGRVNIQYF.

This clonotype was observed once. The chain links TRBV27 to TRBJ1-5, with TRBD1 identical over 8 bases. J was trimmed by 4 bases and V by 5 bases; bases with no gene match: 7. The germline V gene has CDR1 MNHEY and CDR2 SMNVEV (reference sequence). The CDR3 sequence is 15 residues long. CDR3 in amino acids: CASSPGTGRNQPQHF. For the CDR3, the DNA is TGTGCCAGCAGTCCCGGGACAGGAAGAAATCAGCCCCAGCATTTT.

The chain is built from TRBV6-1 and TRBJ1-6; 8 bases are shared with TRBD1. CDR1 is MNHNS and CDR2 is SASEGT in the germline V gene. The CDR3 has 15 residues. J lost 10 bases, V lost 6 bases, and 11 bases had no gene match. CDR3 region: CASRVNRDRNSPLHF. CDR3 coding DNA: TGTGCCAGCAGGGTAAACCGGGACAGGAACTCACCCCTCCACTTT.

J is TRBJ1-1 and V is TRBV6-5, with D maybe TRBD1 (6 bases). Trimming left V 0 bases short and J 3 bases short, with 8 bases between. The CDR3 is made up of 14 amino acids. CDR1 MNHEY and CDR2 SVGAGI come from the germline V gene. Written as DNA, the CDR3 is TGTGCCAGCAGTTACTCTCCAGGGGACACTGAAGCTTTCTTT. This encodes CASSYSPGDTEAFF.